What follows are 31 T cell receptor beta chains derived from one specimen sequenced in a study of T cell repertoires in cytomegalovirus infection. These receptors have no identified antigens. One entry per CDR3 protein, called by TCRdb with MiXCR from the reads. The sample records 110,000 to 150,000 distinct CDR3 sequences, more than 25% being singletons. The material sequenced was CD8+ T cells from cultured PBMCs, taken from culture after CMV antigen stimulation. The receptor source for this set is a human donor in good health (CMV status not recorded). Some clones in this sample may be carry-over from other donors' samples.

The table lists this clonotype with many counts. This chain joins TRBV19 and TRBJ2-5, with 7 nucleotides matching TRBD1. Trimming took 3 bases from V and 1 from J; bases not matched to a gene: 5. Germline CDR1 is LNHDA and CDR2 is SQIVND (reference sequence). The CDR3 has 15 amino acids. CDR3 loop: CASSIRGGPQETQYF. As DNA, the CDR3 is TGTGCCAGTAGTATCCGAGGGGGCCCCCAAGAGACCCAGTACTTC.

This clonotype appeared a few times. CDR3 DNA sequence: TGTGCCAGTACCCTAACTAGCGGGGGGGCCAATGAGCAGTTCTTC. Translating it yields CASTLTSGGANEQFF. The chain has TRBV19 and TRBJ2-1; TRBD2 aligns across 13 bases. V trimming: 7 bases; J trimming: 6 bases; junction bases outside the gene matches: 6. CDR1 LNHDA and CDR2 SQIVND come from the germline V gene (reference sequence). There are 15 residues in the CDR3.

The chain has TRBV5-1 and TRBJ2-2; unclear D gene. CDR3 size: 14 residues. Per germline, CDR1 SGHRS and CDR2 YFSETQ. V was shortened by 1 base and J by 2 bases, with 6 bases between the two germline ends. The CDR3 is CASSLQKNTGELFF. CDR3 sequence (DNA): TGCGCCAGCAGCTTGCAAAAAAACACCGGGGAGCTGTTTTTT.

The sample holds many counts of this clonotype. The chain recombines TRBV12-3 or TRBV12-4 with TRBJ2-2; D gene unclear. The CDR3 contains 15 residues. Trimming removed 4 bases from V and 4 bases from J, with 13 bases in between. CDR3 DNA: TGTGCCAGCAGTTCCTATTTCGGGTCCACCGGGGAGCTGTTTTTT. Translated, it gives CASSSYFGSTGELFF.

This clonotype was counted at least ten times. The rearrangement joins TRBV7-6 to TRBJ1-4; 8 positions agree with TRBD1. CDR1 and CDR2 from the germline V gene are SGHVS and FNYEAQ. The CDR3 totals 15 residues. V shed 5 bases and J 8 bases; nucleotides not matched to a gene: 10. The CDR3 region has the DNA TGTGCCAGCAGCCCCTCCGGACAGGGAAAGGAAAAACTGTTTTTT. Translating gives CASSPSGQGKEKLFF.

The chain links TRBV19 to TRBJ1-1; D remains ambiguous. V was pared by 6 bases and J by 4 bases, with 6 bases between. This CDR3 contains 11 residues. CDR1 and CDR2 from the germline V gene are LNHDA and SQIVND (reference sequence). Here the CDR3 DNA reads TGTGCCAGTAGAAAGGGCACTGAAGCTTTCTTT. This translates into CASRKGTEAFF. The full variable domain, its missing parts supplied by reference TRBV19 and TRBJ1-1, is DGGITQSPKYLFRKEGQNVTLSCEQNLNHDAMYWYRQDPGQGLRLIYYSQIVNDFQKGDIAEGYSVSREKKESFPLTVTSAQKNPTAFYLCASRKGTEAFFGQGTRLTVV.

The rearrangement uses TRBV7-4 and TRBJ1-5; a weak D match, TRBD1 (5 bases). This CDR3 has 13 residues. V was trimmed by 6 bases and J by 16 bases, leaving 22 bases between them. Germline lookup yields CDR1 SGHVT and CDR2 SQSDAQ. CDR3 amino acids: CASSHEGIGSYHF. The CDR3 DNA is TGTGCCAGCAGTCATGAGGGGATAGGATCGTACCATTTT.

This clonotype was counted only a few times. The rearrangement uses TRBV28 and TRBJ2-5; D possibly matches TRBD1 or TRBD2 (5 bases each). The V end was cut by 4 bases, the J end by 1 base, with 22 bases between. CDR1 MDHEN and CDR2 SYDVKM come from the germline V gene. The CDR3 has 18 residues. The CDR3 DNA reads as TGTGCCAGCAGTTCTCTCCCGCCCCGAGGGGCCCCCCAAGAGACCCAGTACTTC. Amino acids: CASSSLPPRGAPQETQYF. The full variable domain, completed using reference TRBV28 and TRBJ2-5, is DVKVTQSSRYLVKRTGEKVFLECVQDMDHENMFWYRQDPGLGLRLIYFSYDVKMKEKGDIPEGYSVSREKKERFSLILESASTNQTSMYLCASSSLPPRGAPQETQYFGPGTRLLVL.

This clonotype was counted between two and nine times. J is TRBJ1-1 and V is TRBV2; 7 nucleotides agree with TRBD1. The V and J ends lost 7 bases and 5 bases, in that order; junction bases with no gene match: 13. The CDR3 runs to 15 residues. Germline V gene data show CDR1 as SNHLY and CDR2 as FYNNEI. CDR3 sequence reads: CASTSFNRGETEAFF. The DNA of the CDR3 is TGTGCCAGCACCTCATTCAACAGGGGAGAAACTGAAGCTTTCTTT.

The chain links TRBV12-3 or TRBV12-4 to TRBJ1-1; possibly TRBD1 for D (5 bases). Trimming removed 6 bases at V and 1 base at J, with 15 bases between. The CDR3 is 15 residues long. The CDR3 region is CASRLYLGGNTEAFF. CDR3 bases: TGTGCCAGCAGGCTATACTTGGGGGGGAACACTGAAGCTTTCTTT.

V is TRBV27 and J is TRBJ1-4; the match to TRBD1 covers 10 bases. This CDR3 region has 15 residues. Germline lookup yields CDR1 MNHEY and CDR2 SMNVEV (reference sequence). After removal of 0 bases from V and 8 bases from J, the junction contained 3 bases not matched to a gene. CDR3 residues: CASSLSVTGGEKLFF. The CDR3 DNA reads TGTGCCAGCAGTTTATCTGTGACAGGGGGCGAAAAACTGTTTTTT.

Comment on this clonotype: An end of the junction does not agree with germline; a read error may underlie this. V usage is TRBV28 and J usage is TRBJ2-1; TRBD1 agrees at 7 bases. This CDR3 has 15 amino acids. CDR1 is MDHEN and CDR2 is SYDVKM in the germline V gene. The CDR3: CAGSRVDRSDNEQFF. CDR3 nucleotides: TGTGCCGGCAGTCGCGTGGACAGGTCCGACAATGAGCAGTTCTTC. Full variable domain (rest looked up from reference TRBV28 and TRBJ2-1): DVKVTQSSRYLVKRTGEKVFLECVQDMDHENMFWYRQDPGLGLRLIYFSYDVKMKEKGDIPEGYSVSREKKERFSLILESASTNQTSMYLCAGSRVDRSDNEQFFGPGTRLTVL.

The chain couples TRBV2 to TRBJ1-6; TRBD1 matches at 7 bases. CDR1 SNHLY and CDR2 FYNNEI come from the germline V gene. V shed 4 bases, J shed 7 bases, and the junction held 16 bases outside the gene matches. CDR3 length equals 18 residues. The CDR3 loop is CASSGGPDRVYYNSPLHF. CDR3 bases: TGTGCCAGCAGTGGGGGCCCTGACAGGGTATACTACAATTCACCCCTCCACTTT.

The V gene is TRBV23-1, the J gene TRBJ1-2, with TRBD1 matching over 7 bases. TRBV23-1 is filed as an ORF, its function uncertain. The CDR3 is 14 residues long. With V trimmed by 3 bases and J by 8 bases, 9 bases remained unmatched. CDR3 loop: CASSQKTGIFGYTF. CDR3 nucleotide sequence: TGCGCCAGCAGTCAGAAGACAGGGATATTCGGCTACACCTTC.

CDR3 bases: TGTGCCAGCAGCCAAGGGGTCACTGGAAACACCATATATTTT. Its translation is CASSQGVTGNTIYF. The V and J genes are TRBV14 and TRBJ1-3; D ambiguous. Deletions cut 1 base from V and 2 bases from J, with 6 bases between. This CDR3 contains 14 residues. The germline gives CDR1 SGHDN, CDR2 FVKESK. Variable domain in full (rest from reference TRBV14 and TRBJ1-3): EAGVTQFPSHSVIEKGQTVTLRCDPISGHDNLYWYRRVMGKEIKFLLHFVKESKQDESGMPNNRFLAERTGGTYSTLKVQPAELEDSGVYFCASSQGVTGNTIYFGEGSWLTVV.

This clonotype has at least ten counts. The chain joins TRBV7-9 to TRBJ2-1; TRBD2 matches at 7 bases. V lost 4 bases to trimming and J lost 2 bases; unmatched junction nucleotides: 5. The CDR3 length is 15 residues. The germline CDR1 and CDR2 sequences are SEHNR and FQNEAQ (reference sequence). The CDR3 here is CASSSKLATYNEQFF. As DNA, the CDR3 is TGTGCCAGCAGCTCGAAACTAGCGACCTACAATGAGCAGTTCTTC.

There are a few counts of this clonotype. V gene TRBV19 combines with J gene TRBJ2-1; maybe TRBD2 (5 bases). The germline V gene encodes CDR1 LNHDA and CDR2 SQIVND (reference sequence). V lost 1 base and J 0 bases, leaving 7 bases between the germline ends. The CDR3 contains 15 residues. In DNA, the CDR3 is TGTGCCAGTAGTATAGGAGCGGTCTCCTACAATGAGCAGTTCTTC. This codes for CASSIGAVSYNEQFF.

The chain employs TRBV5-4 and TRBJ1-1; no reliable D call. V was pared by 4 bases and J by 2 bases, with 9 bases between. Germline values: CDR1 SGHNT, CDR2 YYREEE (reference sequence). The CDR3 has 13 amino acids. CDR3 loop: CASSQDGNTEAFF. CDR3 coding DNA: TGTGCCAGCAGCCAGGACGGTAACACTGAAGCTTTCTTT.

The rearrangement joins TRBV7-9 to TRBJ1-1; the D gene is possibly TRBD1 (5 bases). The length of the CDR3 is 13 residues. Between the trimmed V and J ends, which lost 7 bases and 3 bases, there was a span of 12 bases. Germline V lookup: CDR1 SEHNR, CDR2 FQNEAQ (reference sequence). As DNA, the CDR3 is TGTGCCAGCACCGTTCTAGGGGACACTGAAGCTTTCTTT. Translated: CASTVLGDTEAFF.

V gene TRBV2 combines with J gene TRBJ1-5; TRBD1 might be the D (5 bases). V was pared by 7 bases and J by 3 bases, with 13 bases between. The CDR3 runs 14 residues. Germline assignment: CDR1 SNHLY and CDR2 FYNNEI. CDR3 nucleotide sequence: TGTGCCAGCACCGAGGGACCCCCCAATCAGCCCCAGCATTTT. This sequence encodes CASTEGPPNQPQHF.

The V and J genes are TRBV29-1 and TRBJ1-1, with D possibly matching TRBD1 (5 bases). Deletions cut 7 bases from V and 2 bases from J, with 11 bases between. This CDR3 comprises 12 residues. CDR1 and CDR2 (germline): SQVTM, ANQGSEA. DNA of the CDR3: TGCAGCGGGGGACGGGTAAACACTGAAGCTTTCTTT. Its translation: CSGGRVNTEAFF.

The chain uses TRBV30 and TRBJ2-1; D is unclear. This CDR3 is 11 amino acids long. Per germline, CDR1 GTSNPN and CDR2 SVGIG (reference sequence). V was cut by 2 bases and J by 12 bases, with 11 bases left in between. The CDR3 sequence: CAWSPTPGQFF. The CDR3 DNA reads TGTGCCTGGAGTCCGACCCCGGGGCAGTTCTTC. Using reference TRBV30 and TRBJ2-1 for the parts outside the CDR3, the full variable domain is SQTIHQWPATLVQPVGSPLSLECTVEGTSNPNLYWYRQAAGRGLQLLFYSVGIGQISSEVPQNLSASRPQDRQFILSSKKLLLSDSGFYLCAWSPTPGQFFGPGTRLTVL.

This clonotype was counted ten times or more. For the CDR3, the DNA is TGTGCCAGTAGTACGCATGGGGCAGATACGCAGTATTTT. Translated: CASSTHGADTQYF. The chain couples TRBV19 to TRBJ2-3; no clear D. The CDR3 has 13 residues. CDR1 and CDR2 from the germline V gene are LNHDA and SQIVND (reference sequence). Trimming stripped 4 bases from V and 4 bases from J, with 9 bases between.

The V gene is TRBV7-2, the J gene TRBJ1-2; a weak D match, TRBD1 (6 bases). The length of the CDR3 is 14 residues. Germline V gene data show CDR1 as SGHTA and CDR2 as FQGNSA. Deletions cut 6 bases from V and 4 bases from J, with 15 bases between. CDR3: CASRPQGSAYGYTF. Written as DNA, the CDR3 is TGTGCCAGCAGGCCTCAGGGGTCGGCCTATGGCTACACCTTC.

There are a few counts of this clonotype. This chain connects TRBV5-1 to TRBJ1-2; no reliable D call. CDR3 length: 13 amino acids. Germline values: CDR1 SGHRS, CDR2 YFSETQ. V gave up 4 bases and J gave up 6 bases, with 13 bases separating them. CDR3 DNA: TGCGCCAGCAGCCGGACGGGAGCTGATGGCTACACCTTC. It yields the protein CASSRTGADGYTF.

This clonotype was counted a few times. This rearrangement joins TRBV7-9 to TRBJ2-1; D is possibly TRBD2 (5 bases). V dropped 5 bases and J dropped 5 bases, with 16 bases sitting between them. This CDR3 is built from 15 residues. CDR1 and CDR2 (germline): SEHNR, FQNEAQ (reference sequence). The CDR3: CASSVEGMDDNEQFF. The CDR3 nucleotides read TGTGCCAGCAGCGTTGAGGGTATGGACGACAATGAGCAGTTCTTC.

The chain uses TRBV7-2 and TRBJ2-1; a possible D gene is TRBD2 (6 bases). Per the germline V gene, CDR1 is SGHTA and CDR2 is FQGNSA. This CDR3 has 13 residues. Trimming took off 11 bases at V and 9 bases at J, with 20 bases between the two ends. The CDR3 reads CAEGSPWGVEQFF. The DNA for the CDR3 is TGTGCCGAGGGTAGCCCTTGGGGGGTTGAGCAGTTCTTC.

The genes are TRBV7-9 and TRBJ2-1, with D perhaps matching TRBD1 or TRBD2 (6 bases each). Looked up from germline, CDR1 is SEHNR and CDR2 is FQNEAQ (reference sequence). V was pared by 9 bases and J by 4 bases, with 13 bases between. The length of the CDR3 is 13 residues. The CDR3 DNA reads as TGTGCCAGTTCTAGGGGGGATTACAATGAGCAGTTCTTC. Amino acid sequence: CASSRGDYNEQFF.

This clonotype appeared a few times. The rearrangement uses TRBV12-3 or TRBV12-4 and TRBJ2-1, with 14 bases matching TRBD2. V dropped 6 bases and J dropped 9; count of bases not matched to a gene: 19. The CDR3 sequence is 19 residues long. CDR3 region: CASSPGMSGLAGARGEQFF. The CDR3 DNA reads as TGTGCCAGCAGCCCAGGGATGTCGGGACTAGCGGGGGCCAGGGGTGAGCAGTTCTTC.

This clonotype was found many times. The CDR3 bases are TGTGCCAGCAGCTTAGTTTCCCATTCCGGACAGAGCTCCTACGAGCAGTACTTC. This codes for CASSLVSHSGQSSYEQYF. V gene TRBV11-2 combines with J gene TRBJ2-7, with a possible D match to TRBD1 (6 bases). In germline, CDR1 is SGHAT, CDR2 FQNNGV. The CDR3 sequence is 18 residues long. V gave up 1 base and J gave up 0 bases, with 19 bases separating them.

This clonotype has a count of ten or more. This chain uses TRBV7-2 with TRBJ2-7; no reliable D call. The CDR3 runs to 11 residues. Trimming cost V 3 bases and J 7 bases, with 7 bases left between them. CDR1 and CDR2 from the germline V gene are SGHTA and FQGNSA. This CDR3 reads CASSLLEEQYF. The CDR3 bases are TGTGCCAGCAGCTTGTTGGAAGAGCAGTACTTC.